Shown below are 29 T cell receptor beta chains from a single sample sequenced in a study of CXCR3-negative and CXCR3-positive naive CD8 T cells. Carrying UMI labels, the TRB cDNA libraries were prepared through 5' RACE. TCRdb re-called the 5' RACE reads and gives one entry per CDR3 protein, without DNA. This sample carries around 140,000 distinct CDR3 sequences, with less than 0.55% going to the ten biggest clones. The specimen sequenced was naive CXCR3- CD8+ T cells from blood. Subset denoted: CD45RO-CCR7+CD27+CD95- naive CD8+ T cells lacking CXCR3 (TNR3-). Receptors were obtained from a human donor in good health. Some clones in this sample may be carry-over from other donors' samples.

The chain uses TRBV10-2 and TRBJ2-1; TCRdb lists TRBD1, though no DNA is available to test this call. The CDR3 extends over 15 amino acids. Germline V CDR1 and CDR2: WSHSY, SAAADI. CDR3 protein: CASSDITGGYNEQFF.

The J gene is TRBJ2-3, the V gene TRBV29-1; TCRdb's D call of TRBD2 is untestable without DNA. This CDR3 contains 15 residues. The germline CDR1 and CDR2 sequences are SQVTM and ANQGSEA. This CDR3 reads CSVERPGLSSDTQYF.

This chain joins TRBV28 and TRBJ2-2. The CDR3 spans 13 residues. Germline V gene data show CDR1 as MDHEN and CDR2 as SYDVKM. The CDR3: CASSFPRPGELFF. The complete variable domain, with remaining parts taken from reference TRBV28 and TRBJ2-2, reads DVKVTQSSRYLVKRTGEKVFLECVQDMDHENMFWYRQDPGLGLRLIYFSYDVKMKEKGDIPEGYSVSREKKERFSLILESASTNQTSMYLCASSFPRPGELFFGEGSRLTVL.

The chain joins TRBV29-1 to TRBJ2-7. The germline V gene has CDR1 SQVTM and CDR2 ANQGSEA. The CDR3 runs to 13 residues. CDR3 loop: CSVETDSSYEQYF.

The CDR3 protein is CAGPSRGGVYEQYF. V is TRBV28 and J is TRBJ2-7; TCRdb selects TRBD2, and the lack of DNA leaves this call unchecked. CDR3 length: 14 amino acids. Germline V lookup: CDR1 MDHEN, CDR2 SYDVKM.

The chain couples TRBV28 to TRBJ2-3; as DNA is missing, the TRBD2 call by TCRdb cannot be tested. This CDR3 spans 15 amino acids. Germline assignment: CDR1 MDHEN and CDR2 SYDVKM. CDR3 protein: CASSFWRERTDTQYF.

This rearrangement joins TRBV10-1 to TRBJ2-2; TCRdb outputs TRBD1, but without DNA this stays unchecked. Germline assignment: CDR1 WNHNN and CDR2 SYGVQD (reference sequence). The CDR3 contains 13 residues. CDR3 region: CASGTPEGGELFF.

V usage is TRBV4-1 and J usage is TRBJ2-1. Germline V gene lookup returns CDR1 MGHRA and CDR2 YSYEKL. This CDR3 is built from 15 residues. CDR3 residues: CASSQDLGLPSEQFF.

J is TRBJ1-1 and V is TRBV7-3. Germline V gene sequence: CDR1 SGHTA, CDR2 FQGTGA. This CDR3 has 15 residues. This CDR3 reads CASSNTGGANTEAFF.

The chain carries TRBV2 and TRBJ2-3. The CDR3 runs 14 residues. The germline CDR1 and CDR2 sequences are SNHLY and FYNNEI. The CDR3 here is CASSDPRGTDTQYF.

The chain joins TRBV14 to TRBJ2-7. The germline V gene encodes CDR1 SGHDN and CDR2 FVKESK. The CDR3 runs 13 residues. The CDR3 is CASSQVKGYEQYF.

The chain is built from TRBV28 and TRBJ2-1; as DNA is missing, the TRBD1 call by TCRdb cannot be tested. Germline CDR1 MDHEN, CDR2 SYDVKM. This CDR3 contains 13 residues. CDR3 loop: CASSRVSRDAVVF. The whole variable domain, remainder taken from reference TRBV28 and TRBJ2-1, is DVKVTQSSRYLVKRTGEKVFLECVQDMDHENMFWYRQDPGLGLRLIYFSYDVKMKEKGDIPEGYSVSREKKERFSLILESASTNQTSMYLCASSRVSRDAVVFGPGTRLTVL.

This CDR3 reads CASTTGPDTQYF. This chain uses TRBV13 with TRBJ2-3; TCRdb reports TRBD1, a call that lacks DNA to check it against. Germline values: CDR1 PRHDT, CDR2 FYEKMQ (reference sequence). This CDR3 contains 12 residues.

The chain recombines TRBV7-9 with TRBJ2-2. The CDR3 sequence is 12 residues long. CDR1 and CDR2 from the germline V gene are SEHNR and FQNEAQ (reference sequence). CDR3 loop: CASSLGTGELFF.

V usage is TRBV28 and J usage is TRBJ2-1; TCRdb designates TRBD1, a call that cannot be tested without DNA. Germline lookup yields CDR1 MDHEN and CDR2 SYDVKM. The CDR3 loop spans 13 amino acids. CDR3 residues: CATLGLINGEQFF.

The chain employs TRBV7-8 and TRBJ2-3; TCRdb proposes TRBD2, but this gene call is untestable without DNA. The germline gives CDR1 SGHVS, CDR2 FQNEAQ. The CDR3 contains 17 residues. CDR3 sequence reads: CASSLGAESGRTDTQYF.

The gene calls are TRBV15 and TRBJ2-7. Germline V lookup: CDR1 LNHNV, CDR2 YYDKDF (reference sequence). The CDR3 is made up of 11 amino acids. CDR3 amino acids: CATQGIYEQYF.

This rearrangement joins TRBV12-3 or TRBV12-4 to TRBJ2-7. This CDR3 spans 13 amino acids. CDR3 region: CASSLQNSYEQYF.

J is TRBJ2-7 and V is TRBV12-3 or TRBV12-4; TCRdb's D gene call, TRBD1, goes unchecked for lack of DNA. This CDR3 region has 15 residues. CDR3 sequence reads: CASSPSDRAGGEEYF.

The chain links TRBV15 to TRBJ1-4; TCRdb's D gene call, TRBD1, goes unchecked for lack of DNA. This CDR3 has 15 amino acids. Germline CDR1 and CDR2: LNHNV and YYDKDF (reference sequence). CDR3 region: CATSGHRARGEKLFF.

V usage is TRBV28 and J usage is TRBJ2-7; TCRdb's assignment of TRBD2 cannot be checked, as there is no DNA. Germline assignment: CDR1 MDHEN and CDR2 SYDVKM. The CDR3 is made up of 14 amino acids. CDR3 region: CASSLSGLTYEQYF.

V usage is TRBV19 and J usage is TRBJ2-1; no DNA is available, so the TRBD2 call from TCRdb remains unchecked. CDR1 is LNHDA, CDR2 SQIVND, per germline (reference sequence). The CDR3 has 16 residues. The CDR3 region is CASSGTSGSFYNEQFF.

The chain combines TRBV29-1 with TRBJ2-3; TCRdb's D call of TRBD2 is untestable without DNA. Germline CDR1 is SQVTM and CDR2 is ANQGSEA. This CDR3 comprises 14 residues. The CDR3 here is CSVEGREGTDTQYF.

The V gene is TRBV7-8, the J gene TRBJ1-2; there is no DNA to check the TCRdb D call of TRBD1. The CDR3 is 17 amino acids. The V gene's germline CDR1 is SGHVS and CDR2 FQNEAQ. The CDR3 protein is CASTKKGWGPPNYGYTF.

The chain uses TRBV5-1 and TRBJ2-3. This CDR3 is built from 14 residues. CDR1 is SGHRS, CDR2 YFSETQ, per germline. CDR3 sequence reads: CASTLATSLDTQYF.

The chain links TRBV20-1 to TRBJ2-3; TCRdb reports TRBD2, a call that lacks DNA to check it against. This CDR3 is 19 amino acids long. Germline CDR1 DFQATT, CDR2 SNEGSKA (reference sequence). The CDR3 spells CSARTYLGSSEMATDTQYF.

The V and J genes are TRBV27 and TRBJ1-5; TCRdb reports TRBD1, a call that lacks DNA to check it against. The germline CDR1 and CDR2 sequences are MNHEY and SMNVEV (reference sequence). The CDR3 runs to 18 residues. The chain's CDR3 is CASSTRQGEWRNDQPQHF.

The chain links TRBV28 to TRBJ2-5; TCRdb returns TRBD1, unconfirmable since there is no DNA. The germline CDR1 and CDR2 sequences are MDHEN and SYDVKM. This CDR3 is built from 13 residues. The CDR3 region is CASSLGAGETQYF.

This chain connects TRBV13 to TRBJ1-1; the D call of TRBD1 rests on TCRdb alone, since no DNA is present to check it. This CDR3 contains 13 residues. Germline CDR1 and CDR2: PRHDT and FYEKMQ (reference sequence). The CDR3 spells CASSLDRATEAFF.